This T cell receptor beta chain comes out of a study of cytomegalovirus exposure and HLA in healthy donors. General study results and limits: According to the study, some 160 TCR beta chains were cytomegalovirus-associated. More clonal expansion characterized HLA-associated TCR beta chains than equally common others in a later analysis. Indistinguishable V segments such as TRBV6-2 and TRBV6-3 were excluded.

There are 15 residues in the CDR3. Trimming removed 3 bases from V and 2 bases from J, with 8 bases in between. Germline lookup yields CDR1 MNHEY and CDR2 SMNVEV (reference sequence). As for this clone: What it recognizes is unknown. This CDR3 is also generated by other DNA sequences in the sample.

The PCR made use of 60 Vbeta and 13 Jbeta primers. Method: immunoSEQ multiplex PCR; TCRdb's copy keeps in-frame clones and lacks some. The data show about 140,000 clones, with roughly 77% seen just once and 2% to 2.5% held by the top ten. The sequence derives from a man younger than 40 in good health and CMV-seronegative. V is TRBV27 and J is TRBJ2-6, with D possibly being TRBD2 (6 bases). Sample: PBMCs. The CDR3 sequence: CASSLSGAGANVLTF. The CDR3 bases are TGTGCCAGCAGTTTGTCGGGGGCTGGGGCCAACGTCCTGACTTTC.